The clone carrying this TCR beta chain came up many times. Its antigen is not identified. Per the germline V gene, CDR1 is LGHDT and CDR2 is YNNKEL (reference sequence). The CDR3 spans 15 residues. V was trimmed by 4 bases and J by 8 bases, leaving 15 bases between them. The library attached unique molecular identifiers to individual cDNA molecules. TCRdb passed the RACE reads through MiXCR, listing each CDR3 protein once. The table has about 120,000 distinct CDR3 sequences, about 13% seen once. This entry is derived from a study of human T cells and chemical hapten exposure. Points from the study as a whole: Compared to controls, expanded TCRs made significantly more large clusters of similar CDR3s.

The time point here: patch test 1, 2 weeks after DPC sensitization. Treatment reported: therapeutic diphenylcyclopropenone sensitization with weekly scalp DPC. This sequence joins TRBV3-1 and TRBJ1-6; D is undetermined. Sequenced here: whole blood, sampled in connection with sensitization to the hapten diphenylcyclopropenone (DPC). This TCR was sampled from a young man with alopecia areata. Some clones in this sample may be carry-over from other donors' samples. The CDR3 spells CASSLPPETDSPLHF. CDR3 DNA: TGTGCCAGCAGCCTCCCTCCAGAAACGGATTCACCCCTCCACTTT.